These T cell receptor beta chains were read from a single sample in a study of monozygotic twins with inflammatory bowel disease. TCRdb reprocessed the 5' RACE reads; each CDR3 protein has one entry and no DNA is given. This sample contains a few hundred thousand distinct CDR3 sequences. The material sequenced was blood. These TCRs come from a human donor with ulcerative colitis or Crohn's disease, or a healthy co-twin of an affected twin (not recorded which). CDR3s include the opening cysteine and the closing phenylalanine or tryptophan. The order of the fields is V gene, J gene, CDR3 protein.

>TRBV27|TRBJ1-6
CASSFYRGGTYNSPLHF
>TRBV20-1|TRBJ2-1
CSAPGTAGSNEQFF
>TRBV29-1|TRBJ2-3
CSYRLAGKDTQYF
>TRBV7-9|TRBJ2-5
CASSSPRDRPQETQYF
>TRBV7-3|TRBJ1-1
CASSLGGGVGTEAFF
>TRBV5-6|TRBJ2-2
CASSLVGGDTGELFF
>TRBV6-1|TRBJ2-7
CASSPGAIYEQYF
>TRBV12-3/TRBV12-4|TRBJ1-1
CASSLWGNEAFF
>TRBV12-3/TRBV12-4|TRBJ2-1
CASSLAGERKFF
>TRBV15|TRBJ2-1
CATSSAGQGIEQFF
>TRBV11-2|TRBJ2-7
CASSLEGVGEQYF
>TRBV5-1|TRBJ2-2
CASSFIGELFF
>TRBV7-9|TRBJ2-7
CASSFVGLGFSYEQYF
>TRBV5-6|TRBJ2-1
CASSLAAQVFSLSEQFF
>TRBV20-1|TRBJ1-3
CSARVQGAIGNTIYF
>TRBV7-2|TRBJ1-1
CASLSFMNTEAFF
>TRBV10-3|TRBJ2-3
CAIRGSTDTQYF
>TRBV20-1|TRBJ1-4
CSARDPRQGLGKLFF
>TRBV18|TRBJ1-6
CASSLREPYNSPLHF
>TRBV15|TRBJ1-5
CATSEGPIVNQPQHF
>TRBV29-1|TRBJ2-7
CSVASGTGRLEQYF
>TRBV5-6|TRBJ2-3
CASSLPGPDTQYF
>TRBV20-1|TRBJ1-1
CSAREQGAAEAFF
>TRBV6-2/TRBV6-3|TRBJ2-3
CASKNADTQYF
>TRBV5-5|TRBJ1-1
CASSLEYSGNLAFF
>TRBV5-1|TRBJ2-3
CASSTALAGSTDTQYF
>TRBV5-1|TRBJ2-7
CASSLSVGGQYEQYF
>TRBV5-1|TRBJ2-7
CASSSLTGGNEQYF
>TRBV3-1|TRBJ1-4
CASSLPGTPKGEKLFF
>TRBV7-8|TRBJ2-1
CASSLELAVWNEQFF
>TRBV12-3/TRBV12-4|TRBJ1-1
CASKRTGFEAFF
>TRBV2|TRBJ2-1
CASRLLSHEQFF
>TRBV10-3|TRBJ2-7
CAIRAELAGGSYEQYF
>TRBV7-7|TRBJ2-3
CASSLKGSGTDTQYF
>TRBV18|TRBJ1-4
CASSPKTGSNEKLFF
>TRBV5-1|TRBJ2-7
CASSMEGSEQYF
>TRBV3-1|TRBJ1-2
CASSLFGQLRSYGYTF
>TRBV5-1|TRBJ2-7
CASSLGVAGSYEQYF
>TRBV6-1|TRBJ2-7
CASSGAGFSYEQYF
>TRBV5-1|TRBJ2-1
CASRLGFNEQFF
>TRBV2|TRBJ1-4
CASSEEGPLFF
>TRBV5-1|TRBJ1-2
CASSLQDSITWGGYTF
>TRBV20-1|TRBJ1-5
CSATTRDRRYSNQPQHF
>TRBV6-5|TRBJ1-5
CASSYGSGQPQHF
>TRBV7-6|TRBJ2-7
CASTQGQGNEQYF
>TRBV6-1|TRBJ2-1
CASSRSGSARYNEQFF
>TRBV11-2|TRBJ2-3
CASSFGAGDRTDTQYF
>TRBV6-1|TRBJ1-6
CASTILRTGGNSPLHF
>TRBV5-1|TRBJ2-1
CASSLAGIEQFF
>TRBV12-3/TRBV12-4|TRBJ2-1
CASSWGGNEQFF
>TRBV5-5|TRBJ1-1
CASSKEPTGNTEAFF
>TRBV27|TRBJ1-2
CASTPLSGPWGYGYTF
>TRBV7-9|TRBJ2-2
CASSSPSNTGELFF
>TRBV12-3/TRBV12-4|TRBJ1-4
CASSFRATMELFF
>TRBV5-1|TRBJ1-5
CASSLGVNSNQPQHF
>TRBV5-1|TRBJ2-1
CASSAGGGDYNEQFF
>TRBV20-1|TRBJ2-1
CSASGTGGSQFF